The sequence of this T cell receptor (beta chain) was determined in a study of cytomegalovirus exposure and HLA in healthy donors. The study, taken as a whole, reports: Among CMV-associated TCR beta chains, most appeared HLA-restricted in a later analysis. It has been reported that TCR beta sequences accurately predicted the HLA-A and HLA-B alleles of most subjects.

On this clone itself: As yet, its antigen is unknown.

Germline CDR1 reads MGHDK; CDR2 reads SYGVNS. This CDR3 is built from 11 residues. V lost 5 bases, J lost 6 bases, and 8 bases lay in between. PCR employed 60 Vbeta and 13 Jbeta primers. Sequencing used immunoSEQ multiplex PCR; TCRdb keeps in-frame clones, though not all of them. The sample has 300,000 or so clones, about four fifths seen once. The sequenced sample consisted of PBMCs. The rearrangement joins TRBV25-1 to TRBJ2-7; D is ambiguous. The source of this sequence is a woman between 35 and 50 years old in good health and CMV-seropositive. In DNA form, the CDR3 reads TGTGCCAGCAGTTTTGGCGGCGAGCAGTACTTC. Encoded protein: CASSFGGEQYF.